What follows describes a single T cell receptor (beta chain). What it binds is not known. The length of the CDR3 is 14 residues. V was cut by 1 base and J by 4 bases, with 11 bases left in between. The germline gives CDR1 SGHRS, CDR2 YFSETQ. Using immunoSEQ multiplex PCR, the repertoire was profiled, and TCRdb retains in-frame clones only, with some absent. Seen here are more than 110,000 clones, around 89% observed once, and the top ten hold approximately 2.8%. The sample comes from a study of T cell responses to AZD1222 COVID-19 vaccine. Broader study findings: Two doses of AZD1222 preceded a rise in Spike-specific TCR breadth and depth. The donors showed a predominance of white British ancestry and of females, with possible underestimation of clonal diversity.

Sequencing used peripheral blood, obtained 28 days after the second AZD1222 dose. This sequence originates from an adult who received the AZD1222 COVID-19 vaccine. J is TRBJ1-2 and V is TRBV5-1; a weak D match, TRBD1 (5 bases). For the CDR3, the DNA is TGCGCCAGCAGCTTGAGGGGAGGGACCTATGGCTACACCTTC. It specifies CASSLRGGTYGYTF.